Below, 11 T cell receptor beta chains from the same sample are listed, as sequenced in a study of T cell changes during pregnancy in multiple sclerosis. The protocol was immunoSEQ multiplex PCR, while the TCRdb copy is restricted to in-frame clones and leaves out a portion. Here the sample spans approximately 90,000 clones, approximately 90% being singletons. The input for sequencing was peripheral blood, taken before pregnancy. The receptor source for this set is a female donor with multiple sclerosis, enrolled in a pregnancy study.

This clone was observed a few times. Other nucleotide sequences from this sample produce the same CDR3. In DNA form, the CDR3 reads TGTGCCAGCAGGGAGGGTTACGAGCAGTACTTC. This gives the protein CASREGYEQYF. The chain carries TRBV2 and TRBJ2-7; possible D gene TRBD2, 6 bases. Deletions cut 6 bases from V and 4 bases from J, with 7 bases between. This CDR3 has 11 residues. The germline V gene has CDR1 SNHLY and CDR2 FYNNEI. The whole variable domain, remainder taken from reference TRBV2 and TRBJ2-7, is EPEVTQTPSHQVTQMGQEVILRCVPISNHLYFYWYRQILGQKVEFLVSFYNNEISEKSEIFDDQFSVERPDGSNFTLKIRSTKLEDSAMYFCASREGYEQYFGPGTRLTVT.

This clone was recorded only once. The gene calls are TRBV27 and TRBJ2-7; 10 positions match TRBD1. CDR3 length equals 20 residues. From germline, CDR1 is MNHEY and CDR2 SMNVEV (reference sequence). The trim removed 0 bases at V and 0 bases at J, leaving 14 bases unmatched. CDR3 sequence: CASSLSRRDRGSPLSYEQYF. For the CDR3, the DNA is TGTGCCAGCAGTTTATCACGACGGGACAGGGGCTCTCCTCTCTCCTACGAGCAGTACTTC.

This clone is a singleton in its sample. V and J are TRBV9 and TRBJ2-7; possibly TRBD2 for D (5 bases). The CDR3 spans 14 residues. The ends were cut back, 4 bases at V and 6 bases at J, with 17 bases in the middle. Per the germline V gene, CDR1 is SGDLS and CDR2 is YYNGEE. CDR3 residues: CASSPIRGFGEQYF. The CDR3 nucleotides read TGTGCCAGCAGCCCTATCAGAGGGTTTGGCGAGCAGTACTTC. Full variable domain (remainder filled in from reference TRBV9 and TRBJ2-7): DSGVTQTPKHLITATGQRVTLRCSPRSGDLSVYWYQQSLDQGLQFLIQYYNGEERAKGNILERFSAQQFPDLHSELNLSSLELGDSALYFCASSPIRGFGEQYFGPGTRLTVT.

The chain joins TRBV7-9 to TRBJ1-1; tentative D call: TRBD1 (5 bases). The germline V and J ends were trimmed by 3 bases and 6 bases, with 14 bases remaining between them. CDR1 is SEHNR and CDR2 is FQNEAQ in the germline V gene (reference sequence). There are 14 residues in the CDR3. The CDR3 DNA reads as TGTGCCAGCAGCTTGACAGTGGAACTGGCTGAAGCTTTCTTT. Translating gives CASSLTVELAEAFF.

The chain links TRBV11-1 to TRBJ2-1; perhaps TRBD2 as D (6 bases). CDR1 and CDR2 from the germline V gene are SGHAT and FQDESV (reference sequence). With 0 bases removed from V and 6 bases from J, the gap between germline ends came to 12 bases. CDR3 size: 15 residues. In DNA form, the CDR3 reads TGTGCCAGCAGCTTAGCGACGGGGCGGGGCAATGAGCAGTTCTTC. Amino acid sequence: CASSLATGRGNEQFF.

This rearrangement joins TRBV7-2 to TRBJ2-7; no firm D call. Between the trimmed V and J ends, which lost 4 bases and 2 bases, there was a span of 9 bases. In germline, CDR1 is SGHTA, CDR2 FQGNSA. The CDR3 extends over 13 amino acids. The CDR3 nucleotides read TGTGCCAGCAGCTCCCCCTCTGCCTACGAGCAGTACTTC. This translates into CASSSPSAYEQYF.

This rearrangement joins TRBV5-4 to TRBJ1-4, with D uncertain. Germline lookup yields CDR1 SGHNT and CDR2 YYREEE (reference sequence). This CDR3 is 14 amino acids long. V was shortened by 0 bases and J by 6 bases, with 9 bases between the two germline ends. CDR3 sequence (DNA): TGTGCCAGCAGCTTGGGGACGGAGGATGAAAAACTGTTTTTT. Its translation: CASSLGTEDEKLFF.

The chain combines TRBV27 with TRBJ2-5; 11 bases map to TRBD2. The CDR3 runs 15 residues. V dropped 4 bases and J dropped 7; count of bases not matched to a gene: 8. CDR1 MNHEY and CDR2 SMNVEV come from the germline V gene (reference sequence). This chain's CDR3 is CASSSLAGGRGTQYF. The CDR3 nucleotides read TGTGCCAGCAGTTCCCTAGCGGGGGGCCGAGGGACCCAGTACTTC.

This clone occurred a few times. The CDR3 coding sequence is TGTGCCAGCAGCTTAGCTAGGACAGGTAAGTCGGATCAGCCCCAGCATTTT. This codes for CASSLARTGKSDQPQHF. This chain connects TRBV11-3 to TRBJ1-5, with 7 bases fitting TRBD1. Losses at the gene ends were 1 base for V and 5 bases for J; bases not matched to a gene: 11. This CDR3 spans 17 amino acids. From germline, CDR1 is SGHNT and CDR2 YENEEA.

CDR3 protein: CASSPGHLKNYGYTF. CDR3 coding DNA: TGTGCCAGCAGCCCCGGACACCTTAAAAACTATGGCTACACCTTC. This sequence joins TRBV7-2 and TRBJ1-2; possible D gene TRBD1, 5 bases. V was clipped by 5 bases and J by 2 bases, with 15 bases between them. CDR3 length: 15 residues. The germline gives CDR1 SGHTA, CDR2 FQGNSA.

A single count supports this clone. The rearrangement links TRBV5-4 to TRBJ1-2; a weak D match, TRBD1 (6 bases). This CDR3 has 17 residues. CDR1 is SGHNT and CDR2 is YYREEE in the germline V gene (reference sequence). V lost 0 bases, J lost 1 base, and 16 bases lay in between. CDR3 in DNA: TGTGCCAGCAGCTTGGAGGCGGGGGCGCGTGGTAACTATGGCTACACCTTC. Encoded protein: CASSLEAGARGNYGYTF. Combining the CDR3 with reference TRBV5-4 and TRBJ1-2 gives the whole variable domain ETGVTQSPTHLIKTRGQQVTLRCSSQSGHNTVSWYQQALGQGPQFIFQYYREEENGRGNFPPRFSGLQFPNYSSELNVNALELDDSALYLCASSLEAGARGNYGYTFGSGTRLTVV.